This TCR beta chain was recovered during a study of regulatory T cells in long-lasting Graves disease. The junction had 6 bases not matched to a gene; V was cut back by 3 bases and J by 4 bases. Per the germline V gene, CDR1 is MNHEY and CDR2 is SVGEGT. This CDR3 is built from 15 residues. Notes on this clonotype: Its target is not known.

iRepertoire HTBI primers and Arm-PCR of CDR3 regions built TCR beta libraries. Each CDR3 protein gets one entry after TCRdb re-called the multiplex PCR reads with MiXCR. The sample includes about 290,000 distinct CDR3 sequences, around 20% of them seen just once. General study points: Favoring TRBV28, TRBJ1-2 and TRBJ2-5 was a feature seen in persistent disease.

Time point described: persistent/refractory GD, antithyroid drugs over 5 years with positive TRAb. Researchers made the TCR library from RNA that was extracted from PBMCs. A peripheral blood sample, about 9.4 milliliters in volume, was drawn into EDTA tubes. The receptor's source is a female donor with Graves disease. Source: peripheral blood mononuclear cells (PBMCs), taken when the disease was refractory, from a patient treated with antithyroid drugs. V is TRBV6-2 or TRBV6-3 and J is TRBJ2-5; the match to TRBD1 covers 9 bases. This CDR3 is CASSYVGQGLETQYF. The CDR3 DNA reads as TGTGCCAGCAGTTATGTGGGACAGGGTCTAGAGACCCAGTACTTC.